This is a list of T cell receptor beta chains from one sample in a study of T cells after yellow fever vaccination. One entry per CDR3 protein results from TCRdb running MiXCR on the 5' RACE reads. This repertoire shows over 110,000 distinct CDR3 sequences, around 7.7% found once; its top ten account for under 0.85%. The source was CD4+ T cells sorted from PBMCs, collected 5 days after the yellow fever booster vaccination. All receptors derive from a man younger than 45 who received the YFV17D yellow fever vaccine. Both conserved end residues are part of each CDR3. The order of the fields is J gene, V gene, clone size, D gene, CDR3 DNA, CDR3 protein. A D gene is named only where the DNA matches it firmly. Clone size is not always given. Where it is, it says once, few, many or a class for expanded clones.

j_call: TRBJ2-4
v_call: TRBV10-3
clone_size: many
d_call: NA
cdr3_nt: TGTGCCATCAGGGCACCGGGGGGACATTTGTACTTC
cdr3_aa: CAIRAPGGHLYF

j_call: TRBJ2-1
v_call: TRBV7-3
clone_size: NA
d_call: TRBD2
cdr3_nt: TGTGCCAGCAGCTTAAGGGGCTCGGTTGGTGCTAGCGGGAGAGGGGTATACAATGAGCAGTTCTTC
cdr3_aa: CASSLRGSVGASGRGVYNEQFF

j_call: TRBJ2-5
v_call: TRBV10-3
clone_size: many
d_call: NA
cdr3_nt: TGTGCCATCAGTGAGCCCGGCAAATTACAAGAGACCCAGTACTTC
cdr3_aa: CAISEPGKLQETQYF

j_call: TRBJ2-7
v_call: TRBV5-1
clone_size: many
d_call: TRBD2
cdr3_nt: TGCGCCAGCCGCGGACTAGATGCCGGACTGTTGGTGCAGTACTTC
cdr3_aa: CASRGLDAGLLVQYF

j_call: TRBJ1-6
v_call: TRBV11-1
clone_size: many
d_call: NA
cdr3_nt: TGTGCCAGCAGCCCGGTGAATTCACCCCTCCACTTT
cdr3_aa: CASSPVNSPLHF

j_call: TRBJ2-1
v_call: TRBV27
clone_size: many
d_call: NA
cdr3_nt: TGTGCCAGCAGTACGCGACAGTCATACAATGAGCAGTTCTTC
cdr3_aa: CASSTRQSYNEQFF

j_call: TRBJ2-3
v_call: TRBV5-4
clone_size: NA
d_call: NA
cdr3_nt: TGTGCCAGCAGCTCCCGAGATACCACAGATACGCAGTATTTT
cdr3_aa: CASSSRDTTDTQYF

j_call: TRBJ2-1
v_call: TRBV5-6
clone_size: many
d_call: NA
cdr3_nt: TGTGCCAGCAGCTTGGGTTACAACAATGAGCAGTTCTTC
cdr3_aa: CASSLGYNNEQFF

j_call: TRBJ2-5
v_call: TRBV12-3/TRBV12-4
clone_size: many
d_call: NA
cdr3_nt: TGTGCCAGCAGTTTCGGGTATGACCAGTACTTC
cdr3_aa: CASSFGYDQYF

j_call: TRBJ2-4
v_call: TRBV10-3
clone_size: many
d_call: NA
cdr3_nt: TGTGCCATCAAGGCCTCCGGGGAGGCCAAAAACATTCAGTACTTC
cdr3_aa: CAIKASGEAKNIQYF

j_call: TRBJ2-1
v_call: TRBV3-1
clone_size: many
d_call: NA
cdr3_nt: TGTGCCAGCAGCCAAGAGCCAGTTGAGCAGTTCTTC
cdr3_aa: CASSQEPVEQFF

j_call: TRBJ2-5
v_call: TRBV29-1
clone_size: many
d_call: NA
cdr3_nt: TGCAGCGTTGATGGTCAGGGAACAGAGACCCAGTACTTC
cdr3_aa: CSVDGQGTETQYF

j_call: TRBJ2-6
v_call: TRBV19
clone_size: few
d_call: NA
cdr3_nt: TGTGCCAGTAGGAGGGGGCCAGCGGGAGAACCTGGGGCCAACGTCCTGACTTTC
cdr3_aa: CASRRGPAGEPGANVLTF

j_call: TRBJ1-4
v_call: TRBV20-1
clone_size: many
d_call: TRBD1
cdr3_nt: TGCAGTGCTAGTCCGGACAGGGGGCGGACTAATGAAAAACTGTTTTTT
cdr3_aa: CSASPDRGRTNEKLFF

j_call: TRBJ1-6
v_call: TRBV9
clone_size: many
d_call: TRBD1
cdr3_nt: TGTGCCAGCAGCGTAGTTGACAGGGGTGAATCACCCCTCCACTTT
cdr3_aa: CASSVVDRGESPLHF

j_call: TRBJ2-1
v_call: TRBV20-1
clone_size: many
d_call: TRBD2
cdr3_nt: TGCAGTGCTAGAACTAGCGGAAACAATGAGCAGTTCTTC
cdr3_aa: CSARTSGNNEQFF

j_call: TRBJ2-7
v_call: TRBV7-6
clone_size: NA
d_call: NA
cdr3_nt: TGTGCCAGCAGCTTTTTGCCTGAATTTCTTTCGACAGATACCCACGAGCAGTACTTC
cdr3_aa: CASSFLPEFLSTDTHEQYF

j_call: TRBJ2-3
v_call: TRBV5-1
clone_size: many
d_call: TRBD1
cdr3_nt: TGCGCCAGCTCGACAGGGGGGGCAGGAGATACGCAGTATTTT
cdr3_aa: CASSTGGAGDTQYF

j_call: TRBJ2-2
v_call: TRBV7-2
clone_size: many
d_call: TRBD2
cdr3_nt: TGTGCCAGCAGCTTAGTAGCGGGGATGAAGAACACCGGGGAGCTGTTTTTT
cdr3_aa: CASSLVAGMKNTGELFF

j_call: TRBJ2-7
v_call: TRBV5-1
clone_size: NA
d_call: TRBD1
cdr3_nt: TGCGCCAGCAGCTCAACAGGGGGCGAGCAGTACTTC
cdr3_aa: CASSSTGGEQYF

j_call: TRBJ2-3
v_call: TRBV20-1
clone_size: many
d_call: NA
cdr3_nt: TGCAGTTTGGAGAGTGAAGATACGCAGTATTTT
cdr3_aa: CSLESEDTQYF

j_call: TRBJ2-4
v_call: TRBV4-3
clone_size: many
d_call: TRBD2
cdr3_nt: TGCGCCAGCAGCCAAGATTTGGGGGGGGTGGTTGACATTCAGTACTTC
cdr3_aa: CASSQDLGGVVDIQYF

j_call: TRBJ1-2
v_call: TRBV6-5
clone_size: many
d_call: NA
cdr3_nt: TGTGCCAGCAGTTACACCAGGGGTATGAGGGGCTACACCTTC
cdr3_aa: CASSYTRGMRGYTF

j_call: TRBJ2-5
v_call: TRBV5-1
clone_size: many
d_call: TRBD1
cdr3_nt: TGCGCCAGCAGCTTGGCACCATCAGGGGGAATAGAGACCCAGTACTTC
cdr3_aa: CASSLAPSGGIETQYF

j_call: TRBJ2-7
v_call: TRBV20-1
clone_size: many
d_call: NA
cdr3_nt: TGCAGTGCTAGATCAAGTGAGGGTAGCGGATTCTACGAGCAGTACTTC
cdr3_aa: CSARSSEGSGFYEQYF

j_call: TRBJ2-1
v_call: TRBV12-3/TRBV12-4
clone_size: many
d_call: NA
cdr3_nt: TGTGCCAGCAGCTTTAGCCTGGCTAGCAATGAGCAGTTCTTC
cdr3_aa: CASSFSLASNEQFF

j_call: TRBJ2-1
v_call: TRBV6-1
clone_size: many
d_call: TRBD1
cdr3_nt: TGTGCCAGCAGTGCTGGGACAGGGATAGGTGAGCAGTTCTTC
cdr3_aa: CASSAGTGIGEQFF

j_call: TRBJ2-5
v_call: TRBV7-2
clone_size: many
d_call: TRBD1
cdr3_nt: TGTGCCAGCAGCCGGGACAGGGCACGTCGGGAGACCCAGTACTTC
cdr3_aa: CASSRDRARRETQYF

j_call: TRBJ2-1
v_call: TRBV20-1
clone_size: NA
d_call: NA
cdr3_nt: TGCAGAGCTAGAGGGGCGGCTGCGGGGACCCACAATGAGCAGTTCTTC
cdr3_aa: CRARGAAAGTHNEQFF

j_call: TRBJ2-7
v_call: TRBV20-1
clone_size: many
d_call: TRBD2
cdr3_nt: TGCAGTGCAGATCTAGCGGGGGAGCAGTACTTC
cdr3_aa: CSADLAGEQYF

j_call: TRBJ2-2
v_call: TRBV19
clone_size: few
d_call: TRBD2
cdr3_nt: TGTGCCAGTAGTGCGGGGGGGGCGAACACCGGGGAGCTGTTTTTT
cdr3_aa: CASSAGGANTGELFF

j_call: TRBJ2-5
v_call: TRBV5-1
clone_size: many
d_call: TRBD1
cdr3_nt: TGCGCCAGCAGCACGACAGGGAAGACCCAGTACTTC
cdr3_aa: CASSTTGKTQYF

j_call: TRBJ2-5
v_call: TRBV2
clone_size: many
d_call: NA
cdr3_nt: TGTGCCAGCACCATACAAGAGACCCAGTACTTC
cdr3_aa: CASTIQETQYF

j_call: TRBJ2-3
v_call: TRBV4-3
clone_size: many
d_call: NA
cdr3_nt: TGCGCCAGCAGCCTCGTCTGGGTGGGCACAGATACGCAGTATTTT
cdr3_aa: CASSLVWVGTDTQYF

j_call: TRBJ2-3
v_call: TRBV6-5
clone_size: many
d_call: NA
cdr3_nt: TGTGCCAGCAGTTACTCAGAGGGAGGCACAGATACGCAGTATTTT
cdr3_aa: CASSYSEGGTDTQYF

j_call: TRBJ2-1
v_call: TRBV28
clone_size: many
d_call: TRBD2
cdr3_nt: TGTGCCAGCAGTGCCCGGGGAGCGGGAGGGGGCAATGAGCAGTTCTTC
cdr3_aa: CASSARGAGGGNEQFF

j_call: TRBJ2-3
v_call: TRBV29-1
clone_size: many
d_call: NA
cdr3_nt: TGCAGCGTTGTCAGCGCCGAAATATCCACAGATACGCAGTATTTT
cdr3_aa: CSVVSAEISTDTQYF

j_call: TRBJ2-7
v_call: TRBV5-1
clone_size: many
d_call: NA
cdr3_nt: TGCGCCAGCAGCCGGAATTACGAGCAGTACTTC
cdr3_aa: CASSRNYEQYF

j_call: TRBJ2-1
v_call: TRBV6-5
clone_size: many
d_call: TRBD2
cdr3_nt: TGTGCCAGCAGTTCTGCACCTCCGATAGCGGGAGGCCCCGGAACTGAGCAGTTCTTC
cdr3_aa: CASSSAPPIAGGPGTEQFF

j_call: TRBJ2-5
v_call: TRBV29-1
clone_size: many
d_call: NA
cdr3_nt: TGCAGCATCTCCGGGATCGAAGAGACCCAGTACTTC
cdr3_aa: CSISGIEETQYF

j_call: TRBJ1-2
v_call: TRBV5-1
clone_size: many
d_call: NA
cdr3_nt: TGCGCCAGCAGCCGGCAGCAGGAAGGTGGCTACACCTTC
cdr3_aa: CASSRQQEGGYTF

j_call: TRBJ2-1
v_call: TRBV20-1
clone_size: NA
d_call: NA
cdr3_nt: TGCAGTGCTAGAGATTTCCGTGGTGAGCAGTTCTTC
cdr3_aa: CSARDFRGEQFF